This TCR beta chain is drawn from a study of shared clonotypes between healthy human individuals. The study's findings and limits: Even with large depth, rarefaction showed that sorted-subset sequencing was incomplete. Non-shared clonotypes showed lower generation probabilities than clonotypes common to all four donors. Researchers sampled only blood; tissue repertoires likely differ.

Profiling relied on immunoSEQ multiplex PCR, and the TCRdb table lists in-frame clones only, not all of them. Altogether about 380,000 clones are present, 96% being singletons, with the ten largest covering around 0.29%. To note about this clone: No antigen is known for it.

Deletions cut 8 bases from V and 6 bases from J, with 8 bases between. Germline assignment: CDR1 MNHEY and CDR2 SVGAGI. CDR3 length: 11 residues. The receptor's source is a man aged 25-40 years in good health. The chain recombines TRBV6-5 with TRBJ2-1; D is unresolved. The specimen sequenced was memory CD8+ T cells sorted from blood. Subset of the sample: CD45RO+ cells pooled with CCR7-negative TemRA cells. CDR3 sequence: CASSIGNEQFF. In nucleotides, the CDR3 is TGTGCCAGCTCTATCGGCAATGAGCAGTTCTTC.